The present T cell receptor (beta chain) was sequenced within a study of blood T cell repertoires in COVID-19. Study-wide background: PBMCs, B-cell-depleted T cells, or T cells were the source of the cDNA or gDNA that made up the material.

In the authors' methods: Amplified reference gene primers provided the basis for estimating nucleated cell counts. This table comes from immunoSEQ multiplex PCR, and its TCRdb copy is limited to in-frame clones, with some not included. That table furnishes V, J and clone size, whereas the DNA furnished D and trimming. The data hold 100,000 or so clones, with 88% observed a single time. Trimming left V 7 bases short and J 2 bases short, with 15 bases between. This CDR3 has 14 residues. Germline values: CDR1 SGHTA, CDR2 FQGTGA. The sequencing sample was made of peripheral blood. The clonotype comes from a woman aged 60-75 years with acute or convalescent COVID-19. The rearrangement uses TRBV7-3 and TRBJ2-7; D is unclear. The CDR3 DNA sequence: TGTGCCAGCAAGAACAGTTCGTTAACCTACGAGCAGTACTTC. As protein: CASKNSSLTYEQYF.